Here is one TCR beta chain with its context. The record originates from a study of Ad26.COV2.S vaccination and SARS-CoV-2 variants. Produced via immunoSEQ multiplex PCR; TCRdb's table is partial and in-frame only. The top ten clones hold 3% to 4% of a sample with hundreds of thousands of clones, around 84% of them seen once. CDR3 size: 13 residues. V gave up 3 bases and J gave up 0 bases, with 8 bases separating them. The germline V gene encodes CDR1 GTSNPN and CDR2 SVGIG (reference sequence). Treatment reported: 15 to 20 received Ad26.COV2.S at low or high dose, single or two shots; 5 received placebo; per-sample allocation not given. Following the first vaccine or placebo injection, samples were taken on day 63. The administered vaccine (an Ad26 vector) expressed Wuhan-strain SARS-CoV-2 spike.

The sample consisted of peripheral blood, taken in a trial of Ad26.COV2.S vaccine versus placebo. The chain uses TRBV30 and TRBJ1-2; the D is unclear. The receptor was isolated from a person aged 18 to 59 who received the Ad26.COV2.S COVID-19 vaccine or a placebo. CDR3 DNA: TGTGCCTGGAGGAACATAGCTAACTATGGCTACACCTTC. Translation: CAWRNIANYGYTF. Full variable domain (remainder filled in from reference TRBV30 and TRBJ1-2): SQTIHQWPATLVQPVGSPLSLECTVEGTSNPNLYWYRQAAGRGLQLLFYSVGIGQISSEVPQNLSASRPQDRQFILSSKKLLLSDSGFYLCAWRNIANYGYTFGSGTRLTVV.